The source of this TCR beta chain is a study of blood T cell repertoires in COVID-19. Study-level background: Collection of acute and convalescent COVID-19 samples took place in the United States, Italy and Spain. T cells, B-cell-depleted T cells, or PBMCs provided the cDNA or gDNA that served as material.

With 1 base clipped from V and 4 bases from J, the junction kept 1 base outside the gene matches. The CDR3 runs 15 residues. Germline V gives CDR1 MGHRA, CDR2 YSYEKL. Original processing notes: Amplified reference gene primers provided the basis for estimating nucleated cell counts. TCRdb's table, derived via immunoSEQ multiplex PCR, lists solely in-frame clones and lacks some. That table furnishes V, J and clone size, whereas the DNA furnished D and trimming. This sample yields about 280,000 clones, of which around 90% are seen a single time; less than 10% belongs to the top ten. The V and J genes are TRBV4-1 and TRBJ2-3; 11 bases are a match to TRBD1. The source of this sequence is a man aged 18-30 years with active or convalescent COVID-19. Sequencing was done on a sample of peripheral blood. The DNA for the CDR3 is TGCGCCAGCAGCCAAGTGGACAGGGGGCCAGATACGCAGTATTTT. Protein: CASSQVDRGPDTQYF.